Sequencing of this T cell receptor beta chain was carried out in a study of regulatory T cells in long-lasting Graves disease. The wider study: Graves' cases, newly diagnosed, had used antithyroid drugs under 3 months.

This sample's time point: newly diagnosed GD, antithyroid drugs for less than 3 months. Extracted RNA from PBMCs served as the source of the TCR library. Per germline, CDR1 ENHRY and CDR2 SYGVKD. V shed 4 bases and J 6 bases; nucleotides not matched to a gene: 2. The CDR3 length is 14 residues. HTBI primers from iRepertoire and Arm-PCR of CDR3 regions yielded the TCR beta libraries. One entry per CDR3 protein, called by TCRdb with MiXCR from the multiplex PCR reads. The table records 360,000 or so distinct CDR3 sequences, about 16% of them present only once. The same data also went into a second study, on T cells in Graves' hyperthyroidism and ophthalmopathy. That source reports: Criteria for exclusion of patients were uncontrolled infection, other autoimmune disease, pregnancy or lactation.

The gene calls are TRBV10-3 and TRBJ2-1, with 11 nucleotides matching TRBD1. The TCR comes from a woman between 18 and 29 years old with Graves disease. Material: peripheral blood mononuclear cells (PBMCs), obtained at new diagnosis, from a patient treated with antithyroid drugs. Written as DNA, the CDR3 is TGTGCCATCAGTGTCGGGACAGGGGGCAATGAGCAGTTCTTC. It encodes CAISVGTGGNEQFF.